This is a list of T cell receptor beta chains from one sample in a study of OX40 agonist ivuxolimab in advanced cancers. The method was immunoSEQ multiplex PCR; TCRdb's version includes in-frame clones alone and lacks a portion of them. Here the sample spans roughly 60,000 clones, around 88% being singletons. The specimen was CD4+ or CD8+ T cells sorted from blood, collected in a trial of the OX40 agonist ivuxolimab. The receptors stem from an adult with an advanced solid tumor such as melanoma, head and neck, liver or kidney cancer. Each CDR3 is given with its conserved first and last residue. D genes are given only for firm matches. Only part of the rows carry a size: once, few, many, or a class if the clone is expanded.

abundance,v_gene,j_gene,d_gene,CDR3nt,CDR3aa
-,TRBV2,TRBJ1-4,-,TGTGCCCTACTAGGTGCGGGTGAAAAACTGTTTTTT,CALLGAGEKLFF
-,TRBV9,TRBJ2-2,-,TGTGCCAGCAGCGTAGAGCCCGGAGGGTGGGCGGGCACCGGGGAGCTGTTTTTT,CASSVEPGGWAGTGELFF
-,TRBV5-1,TRBJ1-2,-,TGCGCCAGCAGCCGGGGGGGGCCGAACTATGGCTACACCTTC,CASSRGGPNYGYTF
-,TRBV7-7,TRBJ2-7,-,TGTGCTAGCAGCTTAGCTGAGGACTACGAGCAGTACTTC,CASSLAEDYEQYF
-,TRBV6-1,TRBJ1-3,-,TGTGCCAGCAGTGTATCTGGAAACACCATATATTTT,CASSVSGNTIYF
-,TRBV9,TRBJ1-3,-,TGTGCCAGCAGCGTGTCAGGGATTTCTGGAAACACCATATATTTT,CASSVSGISGNTIYF
-,TRBV4-2,TRBJ1-2,TRBD1,TGTGCCAGCAGCCAAGCCTCAAACGCACTAGGACAGGGCTATGGCTACACCTTC,CASSQASNALGQGYGYTF
-,TRBV18,TRBJ2-1,-,TGTGCCAGCTCACCCCTCGGCAAGGGGTGGTTCTTC,CASSPLGKGWFF
-,TRBV6-5,TRBJ2-3,TRBD1,TGTGCCAGCAGTTCCGCAGGGGGCCCGCAGTATTTT,CASSSAGGPQYF
-,TRBV28,TRBJ1-6,-,TGTGCCAGCAGACAAAGAAGCTCACCCCTCCACTTT,CASRQRSSPLHF
-,TRBV28,TRBJ2-7,-,TGTGCCAGCACCCTCGCATGGGGGGTTTGGTACTTC,CASTLAWGVWYF
-,TRBV18,TRBJ2-4,TRBD1,TGTGCCAGCTCACCCGACAGGGGTAAAAACATTCAGTACTTC,CASSPDRGKNIQYF
-,TRBV18,TRBJ1-2,-,TGTGCCAGCTTCCCCCAGGATGTCAATTATGGCTACACCTTC,CASFPQDVNYGYTF
once,TRBV2,TRBJ2-5,TRBD1,TGTGCCAGCAGCGGGACAGAGTGGGAGACCCAGTACTTC,CASSGTEWETQYF
-,TRBV7-3,TRBJ2-1,-,TGTGCCAGCAGCTTGAGCCCGAATGAGCAGTTCTTC,CASSLSPNEQFF
-,TRBV19,TRBJ1-5,-,TGTGCCAGTAAGAAGGGGGACCAGCCCCAGCATTTT,CASKKGDQPQHF
-,TRBV5-6,TRBJ1-2,-,TGTGCCAGCAGCCGGCCGGGGCATGGCTACACCTTC,CASSRPGHGYTF
-,TRBV28,TRBJ1-1,-,TGTGCCAGCAGCTCTGGAGGGCAGGGCACTGAAGCTTTCTTT,CASSSGGQGTEAFF
-,TRBV7-2,TRBJ1-1,-,TGTGCCAGCAGCTCACACCCGGGGATCGGAGCTTTCTTT,CASSSHPGIGAFF
-,TRBV5-1,TRBJ2-2,TRBD1,TGCGCCAGCAGCTCCCCCCCGGGACAGGCGAACACCGGGGAGCTGTTTTTT,CASSSPPGQANTGELFF
-,TRBV4-3,TRBJ2-7,-,TGCGCCAGCAGCCAAGGGGTCCTAGGGGCCTACGAGCAGTACTTC,CASSQGVLGAYEQYF
-,TRBV9,TRBJ2-3,-,TGTGCCAGCAGCGTTTCGGGGGGCACAGATACGCAGTATTTT,CASSVSGGTDTQYF
few,TRBV5-1,TRBJ1-1,-,TGCGCCAGCAGCGCGCAGACTATGAACACTGAAGCTTTCTTT,CASSAQTMNTEAFF
-,TRBV11-3,TRBJ2-3,-,TGTGCCAGCACGGTGGCAGATACGCAGTATTTT,CASTVADTQYF
-,TRBV6-1,TRBJ2-3,TRBD2,TGTGCCAGCAGTGATGCCGGGGGGGGAAGCACAGATACGCAGTATTTT,CASSDAGGGSTDTQYF
once,TRBV11-3,TRBJ1-1,-,TGTGCCAGCAGCTTCAACAGGAACACTGAAGCTTTCTTT,CASSFNRNTEAFF
-,TRBV5-4,TRBJ2-3,-,TGTGCCAGCAGCTTTAGGGGAACAGATACGCAGTATTTT,CASSFRGTDTQYF
-,TRBV28,TRBJ1-1,-,TGTGCCAGCAGTTTATCCGTCCAGAACACTGAAGCTTTCTTT,CASSLSVQNTEAFF
-,TRBV5-6,TRBJ2-3,-,TGTGCCAGCAGCTTTGGCAGGTCGAGGACAGATACGCAGTATTTT,CASSFGRSRTDTQYF
-,TRBV7-3,TRBJ1-1,-,TGTGCCAGCAGCTTCACAGTGAACACTGAAGCTTTCTTT,CASSFTVNTEAFF
once,TRBV6-5,TRBJ1-1,-,TGTGCCAGCAGGGACAGCTCGAACACTGAAGCTTTCTTT,CASRDSSNTEAFF
-,TRBV6-5,TRBJ1-4,-,TGTGCCAGCAGGTGGGACGCCACTAATGAAAAACTGTTTTTT,CASRWDATNEKLFF
once,TRBV6-1,TRBJ1-5,-,TGTGCCAGCAGTGAAGGCTGGACAGGCAATCAGCCCCAGCATTTT,CASSEGWTGNQPQHF
medium-sized,TRBV19,TRBJ1-5,-,TGTGCCAGTAGTATTTTGGGTCAGCCCCAGCATTTT,CASSILGQPQHF
-,TRBV25-1,TRBJ1-5,TRBD1,TGTGCCAGCAGCCGGGACAGTAGCAATCAGCCCCAGCATTTT,CASSRDSSNQPQHF
-,TRBV10-2,TRBJ2-3,-,TGCGCCAGCAGCGAAGGGGGTTTGGGGGCAGATACGCAGTATTTT,CASSEGGLGADTQYF
-,TRBV18,TRBJ1-1,-,TGTGCCAGCTCACCAGACGCAGGGGTTGAAGCTTTCTTT,CASSPDAGVEAFF
-,TRBV10-3,TRBJ2-3,-,TGTGCCATCAGTTCCCCCGACGGGGTTAGCACAGATACGCAGTATTTT,CAISSPDGVSTDTQYF
-,TRBV28,TRBJ2-1,-,TGTGCCAGCAGTCTAGGGGGAGGGGGCGGAGGAACCTACAATGAGCAGTTCTTC,CASSLGGGGGGTYNEQFF
-,TRBV5-1,TRBJ2-7,-,TGCGCCAGCAGCTTGGAGAACTCCTACGAGCAGTACTTC,CASSLENSYEQYF
-,TRBV6-5,TRBJ1-1,-,TGTGCCAGCACCACCTCCCGGGACGGAAACACTGAAGCTTTCTTT,CASTTSRDGNTEAFF
-,TRBV13,TRBJ1-2,TRBD1,TGTGCCAGCAGCGCAGGGACAGAAGAAAATTTCTACACCTTC,CASSAGTEENFYTF
-,TRBV6-6,TRBJ2-7,-,TGTGCCAGCAGCCTCCGGGGTGGCTACGAGCAGTACTTC,CASSLRGGYEQYF
-,TRBV7-2,TRBJ2-2,-,TGTGCCAGCAGCTTAGTACAGGGAGGGACCGGGGAGCTGTTTTTT,CASSLVQGGTGELFF
-,TRBV7-8,TRBJ2-1,-,TGTGCCAGCAGCCCGACCCGAGCCTACAATGAGCAGTTCTTC,CASSPTRAYNEQFF
-,TRBV1,TRBJ2-5,-,TGCACCAGCAGTTCCTCAAGGGGATACCAAGAGACCCAGTACTTC,CTSSSSRGYQETQYF
-,TRBV30,TRBJ2-7,-,TGTGCCTGGAGTGTACCCGTCAGGTTAATGGGCGAGCAGTACTTC,CAWSVPVRLMGEQYF
-,TRBV28,TRBJ1-4,TRBD1,TGTGCCAGCAGTTTTTCAGGGGGGAGTGAAAAACTGTTTTTT,CASSFSGGSEKLFF
-,TRBV30,TRBJ1-5,-,TGTGCCTGGAGTCCCGGGGGGCGCGTTCTAAAGCCCCAGCATTTT,CAWSPGGRVLKPQHF
-,TRBV18,TRBJ2-5,-,TGTGCCAGCTCACCGGCAGGGATTCAAGAGACCCAGTACTTC,CASSPAGIQETQYF
-,TRBV27,TRBJ2-2,TRBD2,TGTGCCAGCAGTGACGGACTAGCGGGGGTCGGGGAGCTGTTTTTT,CASSDGLAGVGELFF
-,TRBV27,TRBJ2-1,TRBD2,TGTGCCAGCAGACTAGCGGGAACTAATGAGCAGTTCTTC,CASRLAGTNEQFF
-,TRBV7-3,TRBJ2-2,-,TGTGCCAGCAGCCGATTCACAGGAGCCGGGGAGCTGTTTTTT,CASSRFTGAGELFF
few,TRBV6-6,TRBJ1-2,-,TGTGCCAGCAGTTACTGGGACGGGGAATCTGGCTACACCTTC,CASSYWDGESGYTF